This TCR beta chain appears in the sequencing data of a study of technical replicates of blood from several donors. Data came from immunoSEQ multiplex PCR; TCRdb stores just in-frame clones and leaves some out. The table has about 93,000 clones, 95% seen once. The sample consisted of T cells isolated from PBMCs. The sequence derives from a human donor in good health.

The CDR3 DNA sequence: TGCGCCAGCAGCTTGGGCTCTCAGGGCAACACTGAAGCTTTCTTT. It is translated as CASSLGSQGNTEAFF. The V gene is TRBV5-1, the J gene TRBJ1-1; a weak D match, TRBD1 (5 bases). Germline CDR1 is SGHRS and CDR2 is YFSETQ. CDR3 length: 15 residues. V lost 0 bases, J lost 2 bases, and 11 bases lay in between. The whole variable domain, filled in from reference TRBV5-1 and TRBJ1-1, reads KAGVTQTPRYLIKTRGQQVTLSCSPISGHRSVSWYQQTPGQGLQFLFEYFSETQRNKGNFPGRFSGRQFSNSRSEMNVSTLELGDSALYLCASSLGSQGNTEAFFGQGTRLTVV.